The 17 T cell receptor beta chains below all came from one sample that was sequenced in a study of identifying expanded T cells in peripheral blood. Assay: immunoSEQ multiplex PCR; the TCRdb copy retains only in-frame clones and omits some. Of over 85,000 clones listed, 80% to 90% were seen once; the top ten hold just under 4.5%. The sequenced sample was blood. The receptor source for this set is a person aged 18 to 70 in good health.

The chain links TRBV4-1 to TRBJ1-5, with D possibly being TRBD1 (5 bases). Trimming left V 1 base short and J 3 bases short, with 13 bases between. This CDR3 spans 16 amino acids. The germline gives CDR1 MGHRA, CDR2 YSYEKL. The CDR3 spells CASSQVRGSANQPQHF. The CDR3 DNA reads TGCGCCAGCAGCCAAGTGCGGGGGTCCGCCAATCAGCCCCAGCATTTT.

The chain links TRBV7-9 to TRBJ2-7; 9 positions match TRBD1. CDR3 size: 14 residues. The J segment lost 2 bases and the V segment lost 9 bases, leaving 8 bases of the junction unmatched. Germline V gene sequence: CDR1 SEHNR, CDR2 FQNEAQ (reference sequence). The CDR3 DNA is TGTGCCAGTACGTCGTGGACAGGGGCCTACGAGCAGTACTTC. Translated, it gives CASTSWTGAYEQYF.

The rearrangement uses TRBV16 and TRBJ2-5; 9 bases are a match to TRBD2. V trimming: 0 bases; J trimming: 3 bases; junction bases outside the gene matches: 5. Germline CDR1 is KGHSY and CDR2 is FQNENV. CDR3 size: 16 residues. The DNA of the CDR3 is TGTGCCAGCAGCCAATCGGGACTAGCTCACAAAGAGACCCAGTACTTC. Its translation: CASSQSGLAHKETQYF.

The chain couples TRBV6-5 to TRBJ1-1; D ambiguous. The V end lost 6 bases, the J end lost 1 base, and 9 bases lay between the germline ends. In germline, CDR1 is MNHEY, CDR2 SVGAGI. The CDR3 is 13 amino acids. The DNA for the CDR3 is TGTGCCAGCAGCCCTCGAACGAACACTGAAGCTTTCTTT. Its translation is CASSPRTNTEAFF.

A remark on this clone: Other DNA sequences within the sample encode an identical CDR3. V is TRBV15 and J is TRBJ1-2, with D perhaps TRBD1 (6 bases). The CDR3 totals 13 residues. CDR1 is LNHNV and CDR2 is YYDKDF in the germline V gene (reference sequence). V was trimmed by 3 bases and J by 4 bases, leaving 9 bases between them. DNA of the CDR3: TGTGCCACCAGCAGCGGGACAAGCTATGGCTACACCTTC. As protein: CATSSGTSYGYTF.

The V and J genes are TRBV10-3 and TRBJ1-2, with D maybe TRBD1 (5 bases). The V gene's germline CDR1 is ENHRY and CDR2 SYGVKD. Trimming left V 3 bases short and J 5 bases short, with 16 bases between. The CDR3 covers 15 residues. CDR3 DNA: TGTGCCATCAGTGACCTTACCGGGGCAGAGTATGGCTACACCTTC. It codes for CAISDLTGAEYGYTF.

This chain uses TRBV5-4 with TRBJ1-4; no clear D gene. V dropped 2 bases and J dropped 7 bases, with 15 bases sitting between them. Germline CDR1 reads SGHNT; CDR2 reads YYREEE (reference sequence). This CDR3 has 15 amino acids. CDR3 DNA sequence: TGTGCCAGCAGCTTTGGGCGAGGGTTGGCTGAAAAACTGTTTTTT. Its protein product is CASSFGRGLAEKLFF. The whole variable domain, filled in from reference TRBV5-4 and TRBJ1-4, reads ETGVTQSPTHLIKTRGQQVTLRCSSQSGHNTVSWYQQALGQGPQFIFQYYREEENGRGNFPPRFSGLQFPNYSSELNVNALELDDSALYLCASSFGRGLAEKLFFGSGTQLSVL.

A word on this clone: Mismatch with germline at one junction end may stem from a read error. The chain couples TRBV7-2 to TRBJ1-2, with unresolved D. CDR3 length: 15 residues. The germline V gene encodes CDR1 SGHTA and CDR2 FQGNSA. The CDR3 region is CASSLDTGSYLWPNF. CDR3 sequence (DNA): TGTGCCAGCAGCTTAGATACCGGATCCTACCTTTGGCCCAACTTC.

The chain employs TRBV5-4 and TRBJ2-3, with 9 bases identical to TRBD1. CDR1 and CDR2 (germline): SGHNT, YYREEE (reference sequence). After removal of 3 bases from V and 4 bases from J, the junction contained 12 bases not matched to a gene. The CDR3 loop spans 17 amino acids. CDR3 nucleotide sequence: TGTGCCAGCAGCTACCCACGGACAGGGGTATTCGCAGATACGCAGTATTTT. Protein: CASSYPRTGVFADTQYF.

The gene calls are TRBV13 and TRBJ1-3; possible D gene TRBD1, 5 bases. The CDR3 is made up of 15 amino acids. The V end lost 4 bases, the J end lost 8 bases, and 18 bases lay between the germline ends. Germline V lookup: CDR1 PRHDT, CDR2 FYEKMQ (reference sequence). CDR3 amino acids: CASSSIRTGPDTIYF. The CDR3 DNA reads TGTGCCAGCAGCTCAATTCGGACGGGACCTGACACCATATATTTT.

The chain couples TRBV4-3 to TRBJ2-7, with D uncertain. V gave up 0 bases and J gave up 3 bases, with 6 bases separating them. Per germline, CDR1 LGHNA and CDR2 YSLEER. The CDR3 length is 13 residues. The CDR3 nucleotides read TGCGCCAGCAGCCAAGACTTCGGCTACGAGCAGTACTTC. This sequence encodes CASSQDFGYEQYF.

This rearrangement joins TRBV6-1 to TRBJ2-7; 7 bases are a match to TRBD1. The CDR3 spans 15 residues. The trim removed 6 bases at V and 0 bases at J, leaving 8 bases unmatched. In germline, CDR1 is MNHNS, CDR2 SASEGT. CDR3 amino acids: CASSRGTVSSYEQYF. CDR3 sequence (DNA): TGTGCCAGCAGCCGAGGGACAGTTAGCTCCTACGAGCAGTACTTC.

This sequence joins TRBV7-8 and TRBJ2-1; TRBD1 matches at 9 bases. The length of the CDR3 is 15 residues. CDR1 SGHVS and CDR2 FQNEAQ come from the germline V gene. The trim removed 4 bases at V and 3 bases at J, leaving 4 bases unmatched. The CDR3 region is CASSSNRGHYNEQFF. DNA for the CDR3: TGTGCCAGCAGCTCGAACAGGGGGCACTACAATGAGCAGTTCTTC.

In DNA, the CDR3 is TGCAGCGTTGATGAGACCGGGGAGCTGTTTTTT. This translates into CSVDETGELFF. V is TRBV29-1 and J is TRBJ2-2; D unclear. The V and J ends lost 3 bases and 5 bases respectively, with 4 bases between them. This CDR3 has 11 residues. Germline CDR1 reads SQVTM; CDR2 reads ANQGSEA.

This clone was seen a few times. The chain employs TRBV2 and TRBJ1-6; tentatively, D is TRBD1 (5 bases). Looked up from germline, CDR1 is SNHLY and CDR2 is FYNNEI. This CDR3 has 12 residues. V lost 10 bases, J lost 13 bases, and 17 bases lay in between. The CDR3 reads CATSGDGPPLHF. CDR3 coding DNA: TGTGCCACCTCTGGGGACGGGCCCCCCCTCCACTTT.

The chain uses TRBV7-2 and TRBJ2-5, with 7 positions matching TRBD1. V lost 5 bases, J lost 9 bases, and 18 bases stayed unmatched. Per the germline V gene, CDR1 is SGHTA and CDR2 is FQGNSA. This CDR3 is 16 amino acids long. CDR3: CASSPTPRATGSAQYF. DNA of the CDR3: TGTGCCAGCAGCCCCACCCCTCGGGCGACAGGGTCGGCCCAGTACTTC.

V gene TRBV7-9 combines with J gene TRBJ2-7, with D perhaps matching TRBD1 or TRBD2 (6 bases each). Germline CDR1 is SEHNR and CDR2 is FQNEAQ (reference sequence). The CDR3 extends over 15 amino acids. Trimming took off 5 bases at V and 2 bases at J, with 16 bases between the two ends. Written as DNA, the CDR3 is TGTGCCAGCAGCCACGAGGGGGGACAAACCTACGAGCAGTACTTC. Translated: CASSHEGGQTYEQYF.